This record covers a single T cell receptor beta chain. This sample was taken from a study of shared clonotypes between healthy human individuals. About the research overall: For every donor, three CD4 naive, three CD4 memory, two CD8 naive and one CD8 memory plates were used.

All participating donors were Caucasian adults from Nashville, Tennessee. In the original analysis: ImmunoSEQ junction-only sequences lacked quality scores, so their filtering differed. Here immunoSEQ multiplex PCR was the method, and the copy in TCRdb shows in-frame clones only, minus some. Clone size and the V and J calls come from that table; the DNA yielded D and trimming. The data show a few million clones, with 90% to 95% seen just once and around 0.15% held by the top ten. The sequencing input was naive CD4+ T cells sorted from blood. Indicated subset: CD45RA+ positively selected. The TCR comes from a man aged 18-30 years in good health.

This CDR3 reads CASRSQGRHYNEQFF. The CDR3 DNA sequence: TGTGCCAGCAGGTCACAGGGTCGTCACTACAATGAGCAGTTCTTC. The rearrangement joins TRBV6-5 to TRBJ2-1; D possibly corresponds to TRBD1 (6 bases). The V end lost 6 bases, the J end lost 3 bases, and 15 bases lay between the germline ends. The germline V gene has CDR1 MNHEY and CDR2 SVGAGI. The CDR3 spans 15 residues.